The clone carrying this T cell receptor beta chain was detected only a few times. What it binds is not known. The time point denotes: patch test 3, about 24 weeks after DPC sensitization. The treatment here: therapeutic diphenylcyclopropenone sensitization with weekly scalp DPC. The sample originates from a study of human T cells and chemical hapten exposure. TCRdb reprocessed the RACE reads via MiXCR and lists one record per CDR3 protein. The table has fewer than 200,000 distinct CDR3 sequences, roughly 26% seen once. Study-wide points: Large CDR3 similarity clusters arose significantly more often from expanded TCRs than from controls.

CDR1 and CDR2 (germline): DFQATT, SNEGSKA (reference sequence). The length of the CDR3 is 13 residues. V lost 5 bases to trimming and J lost 5 bases, with 15 bases between them. Material: whole blood, obtained in connection with sensitization to the hapten diphenylcyclopropenone (DPC). V and J are TRBV20-1 and TRBJ1-1, with D hard to call. This sequence was found in a woman aged 18-30 years with alopecia areata. Some clones in this sample may be carry-over from other donors' samples. CDR3: CSAGLAIGTEAFF. The DNA of the CDR3 is TGCAGTGCTGGCCTAGCGATCGGGACTGAAGCTTTCTTT.